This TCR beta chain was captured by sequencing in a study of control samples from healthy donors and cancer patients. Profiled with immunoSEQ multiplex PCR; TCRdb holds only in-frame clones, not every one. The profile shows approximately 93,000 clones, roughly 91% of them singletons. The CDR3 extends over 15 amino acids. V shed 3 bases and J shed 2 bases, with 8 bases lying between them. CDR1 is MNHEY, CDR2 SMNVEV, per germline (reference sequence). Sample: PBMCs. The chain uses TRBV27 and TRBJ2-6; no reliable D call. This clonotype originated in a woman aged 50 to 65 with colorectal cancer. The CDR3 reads CASSFRKAGANVLTF. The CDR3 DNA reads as TGTGCCAGCAGTTTTAGGAAGGCTGGGGCCAACGTCCTGACTTTC.